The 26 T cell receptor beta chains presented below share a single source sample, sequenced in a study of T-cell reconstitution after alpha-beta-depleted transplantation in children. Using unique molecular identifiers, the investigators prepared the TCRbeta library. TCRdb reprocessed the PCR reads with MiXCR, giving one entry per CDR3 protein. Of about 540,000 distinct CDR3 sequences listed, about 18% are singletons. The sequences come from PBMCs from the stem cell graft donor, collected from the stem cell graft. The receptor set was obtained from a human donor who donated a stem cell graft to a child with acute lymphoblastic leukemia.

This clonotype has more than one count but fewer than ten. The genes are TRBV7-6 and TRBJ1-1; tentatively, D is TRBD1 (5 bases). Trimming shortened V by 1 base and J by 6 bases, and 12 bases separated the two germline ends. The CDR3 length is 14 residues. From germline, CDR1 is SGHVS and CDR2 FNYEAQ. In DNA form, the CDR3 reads TGTGCCAGCAGCTTAGGGGGCGGAGAGGCTGAAGCTTTCTTT. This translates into CASSLGGGEAEAFF.

CDR3 sequence (DNA): TGCAGCGTTGTACCTGCGCGGGAGGGCCTTTTCGGTGAGCAGTTCTTC. Translated, it gives CSVVPAREGLFGEQFF. This rearrangement joins TRBV29-1 to TRBJ2-1; TRBD2 aligns across 9 bases. The J segment lost 9 bases and the V segment lost 4 bases, leaving 16 bases of the junction unmatched. Germline CDR1 reads SQVTM; CDR2 reads ANQGSEA. The CDR3 extends over 16 amino acids.

The CDR3 sequence: CSAATSGRSSYEQYF. CDR3 DNA: TGCAGTGCTGCGACTAGCGGGAGAAGCTCCTACGAGCAGTACTTC. The J gene is TRBJ2-7, the V gene TRBV20-1; 12 nucleotides match TRBD2. Germline trimming cut 5 bases from V and 0 bases from J; bases unmatched to any gene: 5. The germline gives CDR1 DFQATT, CDR2 SNEGSKA (reference sequence). The CDR3 is made up of 15 amino acids.

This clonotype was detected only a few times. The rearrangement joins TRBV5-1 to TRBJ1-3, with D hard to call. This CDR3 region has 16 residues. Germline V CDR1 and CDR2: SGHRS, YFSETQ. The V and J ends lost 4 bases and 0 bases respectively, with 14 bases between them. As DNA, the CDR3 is TGCGCCAGCAGCCACACTTTCGGAAACTCTGGAAACACCATATATTTT. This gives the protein CASSHTFGNSGNTIYF.

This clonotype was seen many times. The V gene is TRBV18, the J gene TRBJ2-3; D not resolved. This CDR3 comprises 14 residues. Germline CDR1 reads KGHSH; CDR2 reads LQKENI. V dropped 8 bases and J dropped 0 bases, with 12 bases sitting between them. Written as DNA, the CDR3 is TGTGCCAGCAGCTTGGCGACTAGCACAGATACGCAGTATTTT. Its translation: CASSLATSTDTQYF.

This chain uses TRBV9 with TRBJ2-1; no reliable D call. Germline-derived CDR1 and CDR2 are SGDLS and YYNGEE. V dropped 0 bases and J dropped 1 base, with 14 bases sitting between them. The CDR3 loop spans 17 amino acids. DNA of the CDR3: TGTGCCAGCAGCGTAGATCAAGAGGAGTGGTCCTACAATGAGCAGTTCTTC. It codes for CASSVDQEEWSYNEQFF. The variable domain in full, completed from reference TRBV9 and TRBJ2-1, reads DSGVTQTPKHLITATGQRVTLRCSPRSGDLSVYWYQQSLDQGLQFLIQYYNGEERAKGNILERFSAQQFPDLHSELNLSSLELGDSALYFCASSVDQEEWSYNEQFFGPGTRLTVL.

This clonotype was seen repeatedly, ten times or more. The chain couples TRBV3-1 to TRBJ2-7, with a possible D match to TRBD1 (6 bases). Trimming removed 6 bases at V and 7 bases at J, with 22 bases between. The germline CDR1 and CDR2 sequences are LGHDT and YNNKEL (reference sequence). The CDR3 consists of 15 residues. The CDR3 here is CASSHGDRKVYEQYF. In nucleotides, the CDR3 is TGTGCCAGCAGTCACGGCGACAGGAAAGTCTATGAGCAGTACTTC.

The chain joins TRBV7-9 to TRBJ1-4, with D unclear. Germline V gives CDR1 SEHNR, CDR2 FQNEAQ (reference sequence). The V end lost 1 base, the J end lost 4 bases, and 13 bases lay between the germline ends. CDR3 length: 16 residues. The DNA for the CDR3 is TGTGCCAGCAGCTTAGGTGTAGTACCGAATAATGAAAAACTGTTTTTT. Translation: CASSLGVVPNNEKLFF. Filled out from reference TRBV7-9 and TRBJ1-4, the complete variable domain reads DTGVSQNPRHKITKRGQNVTFRCDPISEHNRLYWYRQTLGQGPEFLTYFQNEAQLEKSRLLSDRFSAERPKGSFSTLEIQRTEQGDSAMYLCASSLGVVPNNEKLFFGSGTQLSVL.

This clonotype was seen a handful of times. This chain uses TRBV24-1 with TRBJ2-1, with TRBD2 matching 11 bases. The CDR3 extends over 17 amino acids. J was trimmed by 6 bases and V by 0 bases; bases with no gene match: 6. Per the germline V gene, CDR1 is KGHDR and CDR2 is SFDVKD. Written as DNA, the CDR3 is TGTGCCACCAGTGATTTGACTAGCGGGAGTCTCCCCAATGAGCAGTTCTTC. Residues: CATSDLTSGSLPNEQFF.

The CDR3 protein is CASTQGSTDTQYF. In DNA form, the CDR3 reads TGTGCCAGCACCCAGGGAAGCACAGATACGCAGTATTTT. The chain employs TRBV2 and TRBJ2-3; possibly TRBD1 for D (5 bases). Germline CDR1 is SNHLY and CDR2 is FYNNEI. The CDR3 extends over 13 amino acids. Trimming left V 7 bases short and J 0 bases short, with 8 bases between.

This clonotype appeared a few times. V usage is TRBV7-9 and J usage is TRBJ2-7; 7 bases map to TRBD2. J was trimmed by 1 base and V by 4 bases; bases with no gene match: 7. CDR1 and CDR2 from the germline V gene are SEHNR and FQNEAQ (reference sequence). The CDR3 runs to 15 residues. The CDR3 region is CASSYLAGDSYEQYF. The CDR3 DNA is TGTGCCAGCAGCTATCTGGCGGGAGATTCCTACGAGCAGTACTTC.

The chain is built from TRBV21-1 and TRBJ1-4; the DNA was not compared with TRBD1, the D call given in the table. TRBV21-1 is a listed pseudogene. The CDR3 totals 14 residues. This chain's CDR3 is CASSTQGYCEKLFF. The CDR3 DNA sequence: TGTGCCAGCAGCACCCAGGGTTATTGCGAAAAACTGTTTTTT.

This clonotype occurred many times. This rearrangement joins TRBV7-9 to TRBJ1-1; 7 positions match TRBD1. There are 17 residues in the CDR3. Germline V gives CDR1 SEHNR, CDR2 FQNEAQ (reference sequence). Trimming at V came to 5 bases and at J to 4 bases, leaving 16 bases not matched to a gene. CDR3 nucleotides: TGTGCCAGCAGCCACCGGACAGGAATAAGCAGAGGCACTGAAGCTTTCTTT. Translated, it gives CASSHRTGISRGTEAFF.

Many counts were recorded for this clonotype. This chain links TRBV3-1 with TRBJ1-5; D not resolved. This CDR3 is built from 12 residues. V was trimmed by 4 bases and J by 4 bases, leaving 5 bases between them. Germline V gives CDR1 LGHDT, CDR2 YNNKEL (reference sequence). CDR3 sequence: CASSRLNQPQHF. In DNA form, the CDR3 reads TGTGCCAGCAGCCGGCTAAATCAGCCCCAGCATTTT. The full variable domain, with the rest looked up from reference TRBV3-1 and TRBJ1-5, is DTAVSQTPKYLVTQMGNDKSIKCEQNLGHDTMYWYKQDSKKFLKIMFSYNNKELIINETVPNRFSPKSPDKAHLNLHINSLELGDSAVYFCASSRLNQPQHFGDGTRLSIL.

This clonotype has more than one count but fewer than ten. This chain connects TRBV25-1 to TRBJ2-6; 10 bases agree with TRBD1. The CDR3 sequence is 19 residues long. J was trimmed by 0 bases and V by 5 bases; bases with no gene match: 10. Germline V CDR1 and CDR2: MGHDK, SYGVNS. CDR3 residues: CASSIAGTGANSGANVLTF. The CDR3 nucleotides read TGTGCCAGCAGTATAGCCGGGACAGGGGCCAACTCTGGGGCCAACGTCCTGACTTTC. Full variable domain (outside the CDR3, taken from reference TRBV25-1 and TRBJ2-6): EADIYQTPRYLVIGTGKKITLECSQTMGHDKMYWYQQDPGMELHLIHYSYGVNSTEKGDLSSESTVSRIRTEHFPLTLESARPSHTSQYLCASSIAGTGANSGANVLTFGAGSRLTVL.

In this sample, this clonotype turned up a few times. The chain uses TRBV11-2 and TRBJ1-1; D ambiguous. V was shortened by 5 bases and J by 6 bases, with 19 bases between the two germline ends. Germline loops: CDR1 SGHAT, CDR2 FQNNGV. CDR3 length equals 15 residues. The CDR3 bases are TGTGCCAGCAGCCCCCGGACGGTGCTTAACCCTGAAGCTTTCTTT. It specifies CASSPRTVLNPEAFF.

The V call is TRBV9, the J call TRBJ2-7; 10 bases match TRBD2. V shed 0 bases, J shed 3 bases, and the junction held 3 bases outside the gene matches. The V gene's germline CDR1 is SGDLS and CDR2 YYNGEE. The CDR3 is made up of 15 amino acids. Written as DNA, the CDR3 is TGTGCCAGCAGCGTAGACAGCGGGGGGGACTACGAGCAGTACTTC. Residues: CASSVDSGGDYEQYF.

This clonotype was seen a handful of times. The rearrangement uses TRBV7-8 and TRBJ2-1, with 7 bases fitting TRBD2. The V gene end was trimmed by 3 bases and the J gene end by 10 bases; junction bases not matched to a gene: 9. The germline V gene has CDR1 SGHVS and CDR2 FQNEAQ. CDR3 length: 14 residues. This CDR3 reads CASSFQRGPSEQFF. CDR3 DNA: TGTGCCAGCAGCTTCCAGCGGGGACCTTCGGAGCAGTTCTTC.

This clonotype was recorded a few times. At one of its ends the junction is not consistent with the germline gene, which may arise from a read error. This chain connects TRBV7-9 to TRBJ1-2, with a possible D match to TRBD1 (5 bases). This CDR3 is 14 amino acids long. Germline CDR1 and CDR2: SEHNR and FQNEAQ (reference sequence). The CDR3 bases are TGTGCCAGCACCTTACAAGCAGGGAACTATGGCTACACCTTC. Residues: CASTLQAGNYGYTF.

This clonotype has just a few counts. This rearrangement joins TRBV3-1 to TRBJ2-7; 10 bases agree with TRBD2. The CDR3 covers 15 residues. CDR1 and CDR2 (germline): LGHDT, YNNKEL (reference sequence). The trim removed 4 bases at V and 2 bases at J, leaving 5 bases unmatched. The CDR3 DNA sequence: TGTGCCAGCAGCCCTAAAGGACTAGCGGCCTACGAGCAGTACTTC. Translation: CASSPKGLAAYEQYF.

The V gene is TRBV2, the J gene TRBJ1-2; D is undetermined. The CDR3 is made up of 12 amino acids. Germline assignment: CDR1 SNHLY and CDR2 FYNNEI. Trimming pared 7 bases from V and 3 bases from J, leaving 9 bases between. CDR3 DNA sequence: TGTGCCAGCATGCGAAGTTACTATGGCTACACCTTC. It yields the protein CASMRSYYGYTF. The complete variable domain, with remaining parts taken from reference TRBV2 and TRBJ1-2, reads EPEVTQTPSHQVTQMGQEVILRCVPISNHLYFYWYRQILGQKVEFLVSFYNNEISEKSEIFDDQFSVERPDGSNFTLKIRSTKLEDSAMYFCASMRSYYGYTFGSGTRLTVV.

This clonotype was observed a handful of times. The DNA of the CDR3 is TGTGCCAGCAGCTTGTGGAGGGACAGGGGGAGGTATGGCTACACCTTC. This encodes CASSLWRDRGRYGYTF. The gene calls are TRBV5-6 and TRBJ1-2, with 11 nucleotides matching TRBD1. The J segment lost 5 bases and the V segment lost 1 base, leaving 7 bases of the junction unmatched. The CDR3 has 16 residues. From germline, CDR1 is SGHDT and CDR2 YYEEEE.

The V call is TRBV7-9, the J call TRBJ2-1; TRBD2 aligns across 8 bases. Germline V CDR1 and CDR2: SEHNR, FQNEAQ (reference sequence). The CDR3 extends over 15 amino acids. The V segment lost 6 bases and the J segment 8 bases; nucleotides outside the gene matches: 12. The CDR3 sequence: CASSLGAGGGDEQFF. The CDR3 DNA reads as TGTGCCAGCAGTCTAGGCGCGGGAGGTGGCGATGAGCAGTTCTTC. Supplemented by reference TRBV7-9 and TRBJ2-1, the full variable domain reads DTGVSQNPRHKITKRGQNVTFRCDPISEHNRLYWYRQTLGQGPEFLTYFQNEAQLEKSRLLSDRFSAERPKGSFSTLEIQRTEQGDSAMYLCASSLGAGGGDEQFFGPGTRLTVL.

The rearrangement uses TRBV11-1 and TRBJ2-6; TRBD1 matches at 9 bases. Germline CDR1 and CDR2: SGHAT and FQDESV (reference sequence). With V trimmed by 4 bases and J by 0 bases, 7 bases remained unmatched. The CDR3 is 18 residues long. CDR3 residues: CASSSTGTGTSGANVLTF. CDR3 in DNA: TGTGCCAGCAGCTCGACCGGGACAGGGACCTCTGGGGCCAACGTCCTGACTTTC.

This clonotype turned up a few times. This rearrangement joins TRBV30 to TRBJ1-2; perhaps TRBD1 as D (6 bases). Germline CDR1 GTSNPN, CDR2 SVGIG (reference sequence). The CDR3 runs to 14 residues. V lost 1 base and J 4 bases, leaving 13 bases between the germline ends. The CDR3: CAWSGYRDPYGYTF. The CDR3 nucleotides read TGTGCCTGGAGTGGCTACAGGGATCCCTATGGCTACACCTTC.

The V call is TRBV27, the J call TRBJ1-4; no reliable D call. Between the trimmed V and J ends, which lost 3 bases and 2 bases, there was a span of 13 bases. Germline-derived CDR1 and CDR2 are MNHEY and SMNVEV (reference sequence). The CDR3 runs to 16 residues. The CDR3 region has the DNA TGTGCCAGCAGTTTTGTACCGGGCTGGACTAATGAAAAACTGTTTTTT. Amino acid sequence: CASSFVPGWTNEKLFF.